Given below is one T cell receptor (beta chain) in context. The antigen is undetermined. The sample is drawn from a study of shared clonotypes between healthy human individuals. Study findings and constraints: In having few donors, the study represented limited genetic and exposure-history diversity. Naive subsets, compared against memory subsets, generally had larger estimated richness values. Donor clonotype sharing was expected to depend on sequencing depth.

The repertoire was sequenced with immunoSEQ multiplex PCR; TCRdb's copy has only in-frame clones and lacks some. The sample gives roughly 1 million clones, 75% to 80% of which show up once; approximately 0.5% is in the top ten. In germline, CDR1 is MDHEN, CDR2 SYDVKM. J lost 1 base, V lost 6 bases, and 5 bases had no gene match. The CDR3 is 14 residues long. Participating donors were healthy, HIV-negative adults free of recent acute infections or vaccinations. This chain uses TRBV28 with TRBJ1-2, with TRBD1 matching over 7 bases. This TCR derives from a man between 18 and 29 years old in good health. Some clones in this sample may be carry-over from other donors' samples. Specimen: memory CD4+ T cells from PBMCs. Regarding subset: CD45RA-negative fraction. Here the CDR3 reads CASRTQGINYGYTF. The CDR3, as DNA: TGTGCCAGCAGGACACAGGGGATTAACTATGGCTACACCTTC.